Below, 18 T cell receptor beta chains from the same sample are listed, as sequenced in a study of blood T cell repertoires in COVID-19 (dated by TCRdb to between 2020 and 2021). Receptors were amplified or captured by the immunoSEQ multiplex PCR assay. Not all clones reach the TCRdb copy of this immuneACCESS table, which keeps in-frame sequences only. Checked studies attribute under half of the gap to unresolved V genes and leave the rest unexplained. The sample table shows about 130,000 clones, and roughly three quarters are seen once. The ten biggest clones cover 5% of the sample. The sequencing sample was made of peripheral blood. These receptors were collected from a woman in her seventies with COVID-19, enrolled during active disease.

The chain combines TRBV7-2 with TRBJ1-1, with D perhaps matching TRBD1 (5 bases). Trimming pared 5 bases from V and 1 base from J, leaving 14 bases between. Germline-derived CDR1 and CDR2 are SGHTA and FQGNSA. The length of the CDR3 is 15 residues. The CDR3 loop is CASSARQKTNTEAFF. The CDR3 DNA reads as TGTGCCAGCAGCGCCCGACAGAAAACGAACACTGAAGCTTTCTTT.

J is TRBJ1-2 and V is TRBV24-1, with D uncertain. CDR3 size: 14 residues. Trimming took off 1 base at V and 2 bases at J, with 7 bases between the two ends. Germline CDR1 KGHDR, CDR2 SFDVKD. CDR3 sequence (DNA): TGTGCCACCAGTGATTTTGCGGAAAACTATGGCTACACCTTC. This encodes CATSDFAENYGYTF.

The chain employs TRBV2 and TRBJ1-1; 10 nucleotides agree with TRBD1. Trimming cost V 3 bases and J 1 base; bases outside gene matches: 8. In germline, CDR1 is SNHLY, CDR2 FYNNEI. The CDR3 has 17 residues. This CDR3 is CASSDWDRGGTNTEAFF. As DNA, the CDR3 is TGTGCCAGCAGTGATTGGGACAGGGGAGGCACGAACACTGAAGCTTTCTTT.

This chain's CDR3 is CASKSRTSGFSTDTQYF. CDR3 in DNA: TGTGCCAGCAAGAGTAGGACTAGCGGGTTTAGCACAGATACGCAGTATTTT. The V and J genes are TRBV27 and TRBJ2-3, with 11 bases matching TRBD2. The V and J ends lost 7 bases and 0 bases, in that order; junction bases with no gene match: 9. The V gene's germline CDR1 is MNHEY and CDR2 SMNVEV (reference sequence). CDR3 length: 17 amino acids.

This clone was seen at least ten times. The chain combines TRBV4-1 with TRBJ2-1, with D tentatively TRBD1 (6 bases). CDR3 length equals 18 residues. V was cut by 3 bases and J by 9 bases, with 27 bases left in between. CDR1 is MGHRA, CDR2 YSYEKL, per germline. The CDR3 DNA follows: TGCGCCAGCAGCCATAGGACAGTAGAACCAACCCGCAATAGTGAGCAGTTCTTC. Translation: CASSHRTVEPTRNSEQFF.

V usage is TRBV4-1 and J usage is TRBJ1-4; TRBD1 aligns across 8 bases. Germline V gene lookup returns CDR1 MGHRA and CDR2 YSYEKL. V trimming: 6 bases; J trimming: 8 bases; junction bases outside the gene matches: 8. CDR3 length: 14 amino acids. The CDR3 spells CASSPGGGKEKLFF. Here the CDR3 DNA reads TGCGCCAGCAGTCCAGGGGGCGGGAAGGAAAAACTGTTTTTT.

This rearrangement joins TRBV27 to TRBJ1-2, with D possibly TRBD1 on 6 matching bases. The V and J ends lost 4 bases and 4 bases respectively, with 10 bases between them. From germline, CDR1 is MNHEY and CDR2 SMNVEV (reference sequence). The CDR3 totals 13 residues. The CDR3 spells CASSSQGTYGYTF. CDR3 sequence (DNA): TGTGCCAGCAGTTCCCAGGGGACCTATGGCTACACCTTC.

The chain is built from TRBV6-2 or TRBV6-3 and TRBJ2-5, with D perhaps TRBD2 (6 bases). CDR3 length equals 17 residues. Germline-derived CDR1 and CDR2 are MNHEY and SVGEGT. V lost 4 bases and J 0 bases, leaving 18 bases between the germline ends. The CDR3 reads CASSLRRTTANQETQYF. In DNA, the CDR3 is TGTGCCAGCAGTTTACGCCGGACTACCGCGAACCAAGAGACCCAGTACTTC.

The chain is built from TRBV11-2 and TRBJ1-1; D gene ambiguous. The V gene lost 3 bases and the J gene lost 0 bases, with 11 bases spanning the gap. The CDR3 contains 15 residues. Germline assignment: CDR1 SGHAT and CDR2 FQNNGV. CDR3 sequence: CASSFGQAMNTEAFF. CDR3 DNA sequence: TGTGCCAGCAGCTTCGGTCAGGCTATGAACACTGAAGCTTTCTTT.

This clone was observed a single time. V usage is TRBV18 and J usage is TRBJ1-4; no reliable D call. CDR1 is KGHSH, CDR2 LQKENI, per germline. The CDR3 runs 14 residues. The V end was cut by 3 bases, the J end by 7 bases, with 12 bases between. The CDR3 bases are TGTGCCAGCTCACCGGGAGCCTGGAGTGAAAAACTGTTTTTT. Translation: CASSPGAWSEKLFF.

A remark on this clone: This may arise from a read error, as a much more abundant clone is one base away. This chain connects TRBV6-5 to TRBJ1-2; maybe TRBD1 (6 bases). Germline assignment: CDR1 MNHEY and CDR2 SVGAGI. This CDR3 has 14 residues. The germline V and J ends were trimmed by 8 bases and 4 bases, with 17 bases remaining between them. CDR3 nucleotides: TGTGCCAGCGCCCCCGGGACACCTTCCTATGGCTACACCTTC. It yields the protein CASAPGTPSYGYTF.

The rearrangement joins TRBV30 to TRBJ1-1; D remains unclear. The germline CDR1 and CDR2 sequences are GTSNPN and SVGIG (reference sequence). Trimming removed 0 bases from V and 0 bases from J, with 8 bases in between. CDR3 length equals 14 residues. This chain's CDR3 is CAWSVGLLNTEAFF. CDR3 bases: TGTGCCTGGAGTGTCGGGTTACTGAACACTGAAGCTTTCTTT.

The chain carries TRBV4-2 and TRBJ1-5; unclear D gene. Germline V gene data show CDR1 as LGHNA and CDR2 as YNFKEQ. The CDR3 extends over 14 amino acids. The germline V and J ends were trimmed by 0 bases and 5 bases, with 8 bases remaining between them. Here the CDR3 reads CASSQDGEDQPQHF. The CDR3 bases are TGTGCCAGCAGCCAAGATGGAGAAGATCAGCCCCAGCATTTT.

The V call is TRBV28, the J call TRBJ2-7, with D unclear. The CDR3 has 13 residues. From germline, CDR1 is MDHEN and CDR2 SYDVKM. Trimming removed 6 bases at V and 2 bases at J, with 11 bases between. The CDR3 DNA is TGTGCCAGCAGCACAGTGAATCCCTACGAGCAGTACTTC. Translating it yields CASSTVNPYEQYF.

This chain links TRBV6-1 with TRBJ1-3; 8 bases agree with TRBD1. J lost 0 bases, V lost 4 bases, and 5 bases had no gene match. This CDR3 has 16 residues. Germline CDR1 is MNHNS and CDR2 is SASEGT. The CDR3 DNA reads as TGTGCCAGCAGTGCGGGACAGGTCGACTCTGGAAACACCATATATTTT. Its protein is CASSAGQVDSGNTIYF.

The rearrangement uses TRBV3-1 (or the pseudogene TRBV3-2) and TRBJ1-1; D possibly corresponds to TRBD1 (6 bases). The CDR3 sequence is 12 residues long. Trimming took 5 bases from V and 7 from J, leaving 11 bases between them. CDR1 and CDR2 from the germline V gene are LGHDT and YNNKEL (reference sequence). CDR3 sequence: CASSLPRGEAFF. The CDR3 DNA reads TGTGCCAGCAGCTTACCCAGGGGTGAAGCTTTCTTT.

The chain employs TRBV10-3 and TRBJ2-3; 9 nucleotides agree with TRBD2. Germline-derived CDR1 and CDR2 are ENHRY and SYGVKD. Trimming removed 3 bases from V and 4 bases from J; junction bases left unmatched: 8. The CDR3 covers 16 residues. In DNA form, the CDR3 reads TGTGCCATCAGTGACCCCCCGCGGGGGGGATCAGATACGCAGTATTTT. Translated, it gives CAISDPPRGGSDTQYF.

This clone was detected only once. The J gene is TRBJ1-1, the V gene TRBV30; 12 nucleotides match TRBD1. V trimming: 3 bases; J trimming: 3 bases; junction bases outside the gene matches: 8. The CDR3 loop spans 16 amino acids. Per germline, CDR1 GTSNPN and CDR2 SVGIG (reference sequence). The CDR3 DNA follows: TGTGCCTGGAGGGCCGGGACAGGGGGCAGGTACACTGAAGCTTTCTTT. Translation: CAWRAGTGGRYTEAFF.